This T cell receptor (beta chain) was retrieved from a study of blood T cell repertoires in COVID-19. Whole-study context: Material from acute and convalescent COVID-19 was sourced from the United States, Italy and Spain. The analysed material was cDNA or gDNA that came from T cells, B-cell-depleted T cells, or PBMCs.

In the study's own analysis: Estimation of nucleated cell counts relied on the amplification of reference gene primers. Sequenced by immunoSEQ multiplex PCR; TCRdb stores in-frame clones only, minus some. The DNA gave D and trimming, while V, J and clone size come from that table. The repertoire holds about 130,000 clones, with about 83% as singletons. This CDR3 is built from 11 residues. CDR1 is DFQATT and CDR2 is SNEGSKA in the germline V gene (reference sequence). With 0 bases removed from V and 9 bases from J, the gap between germline ends came to 9 bases. The clonotype was recovered from a human donor in a cohort sampled during active COVID-19. The chain uses TRBV20-1 and TRBJ2-7, with D tentatively TRBD2 (6 bases). Sample: peripheral blood. CDR3 residues: CSARDSGGQYF. The CDR3 DNA is TGCAGTGCTAGAGATAGCGGCGGGCAGTACTTC.